This T cell receptor (beta chain) was identified during a study of blood T cell repertoires in COVID-19. The CDR3 loop spans 15 amino acids. Trimming took 7 bases from V and 8 from J, leaving 18 bases between them. Germline V gene lookup returns CDR1 MNHEY and CDR2 SVGAGI. This clone was found once. TCRdb's copy holds only in-frame clones and misses some; the assay was immunoSEQ multiplex PCR. The sample gives about 160,000 clones, around nine tenths of which show up once; about 6.6% is in the top ten. The sequenced sample consisted of PBMCs or T cells enriched from blood (not recorded which). The sequence derives from a woman in her fifties or sixties who had recovered from COVID-19. The V call is TRBV6-5, the J call TRBJ1-6, with D possibly TRBD1 on 6 matching bases. Here the CDR3 reads CASNYGGALDSPLHF. CDR3 coding DNA: TGTGCCAGCAACTACGGGGGGGCTCTGGATTCACCCCTCCACTTT.